This is a list of T cell receptor beta chains from one sample in a study of T cell clonotyping in hematopoietic cell transplantation. Measured with immunoSEQ multiplex PCR; TCRdb has only the in-frame clones, and not every one. The sample yields roughly 8,000 clones, about four fifths seen once. The source material was peripheral blood mononuclear cells, sampled 180 days after allogeneic stem cell transplant. These receptors originate from a female patient aged 50-60 years who had an allogeneic stem cell transplant from an unrelated donor, so the T cells may come from the graft donor. Some clones in this sample may be carry-over from other donors' samples. The CDR3 runs from the conserved cysteine through the conserved F or W. The D gene is left open where the match is weak. Only part of the rows carry a size: once, few, many, or a class if the clone is expanded.

d_call: TRBD2
clone_size: -
j_call: TRBJ2-5
v_call: TRBV30
cdr3_aa: CAWGPGLGVWETQYF
cdr3_nt: TGTGCCTGGGGGCCGGGACTAGGGGTTTGGGAGACCCAGTACTTC

d_call: TRBD2
clone_size: -
j_call: TRBJ2-5
v_call: TRBV5-1
cdr3_aa: CASTPPLAGEETQYF
cdr3_nt: TGCGCCAGCACCCCTCCCCTAGCGGGTGAAGAGACCCAGTACTTC

d_call: -
clone_size: -
j_call: TRBJ2-3
v_call: TRBV4-2
cdr3_aa: CASSPPSRGSDTQYF
cdr3_nt: TGTGCCAGCAGCCCCCCCTCCCGGGGTTCAGATACGCAGTATTTT

d_call: TRBD1
clone_size: -
j_call: TRBJ2-7
v_call: TRBV30
cdr3_aa: CAWTSGTGQGYF
cdr3_nt: TGTGCCTGGACCTCGGGGACAGGCCAGGGGTACTTC

d_call: -
clone_size: -
j_call: TRBJ1-5
v_call: TRBV2
cdr3_aa: CASGLQGHGNQPQHF
cdr3_nt: TGTGCCAGCGGACTTCAGGGTCATGGCAATCAGCCCCAGCATTTT

d_call: -
clone_size: -
j_call: TRBJ2-7
v_call: TRBV7-8
cdr3_aa: CASSLGGTPSYEQYF
cdr3_nt: TGTGCCAGCAGCTTAGGGGGGACACCTTCCTACGAGCAGTACTTC

d_call: -
clone_size: few
j_call: TRBJ1-5
v_call: TRBV10-3
cdr3_aa: CAISEGDGNQPQHF
cdr3_nt: TGTGCCATCAGTGAAGGGGACGGCAATCAGCCCCAGCATTTT

d_call: -
clone_size: -
j_call: TRBJ2-7
v_call: TRBV4-1
cdr3_aa: CASSLRGGGADEQYF
cdr3_nt: TGCGCCAGCAGCCTCAGGGGAGGGGGCGCGGACGAGCAGTACTTC

d_call: -
clone_size: -
j_call: TRBJ2-7
v_call: TRBV29-1
cdr3_aa: CSVDGFGYEQYF
cdr3_nt: TGCAGCGTTGATGGATTCGGTTACGAGCAGTACTTC

d_call: -
clone_size: -
j_call: TRBJ2-7
v_call: TRBV30
cdr3_aa: CAWSLTGNEQYF
cdr3_nt: TGTGCCTGGAGCCTCACAGGGAACGAGCAGTACTTC

d_call: TRBD2
clone_size: -
j_call: TRBJ2-3
v_call: TRBV6-5
cdr3_aa: CAIRTGGGLADTQYF
cdr3_nt: TGTGCCATCAGGACGGGAGGGGGTCTCGCAGATACGCAGTATTTT

d_call: -
clone_size: few
j_call: TRBJ1-1
v_call: TRBV30
cdr3_aa: CAWSVRGVTEAFF
cdr3_nt: TGTGCCTGGAGTGTAAGGGGAGTCACTGAAGCTTTCTTT

d_call: -
clone_size: -
j_call: TRBJ2-5
v_call: TRBV2
cdr3_aa: CASSESEESAQETQYF
cdr3_nt: TGTGCCAGTAGTGAATCAGAGGAGAGCGCCCAAGAGACCCAGTACTTC

d_call: -
clone_size: -
j_call: TRBJ2-7
v_call: TRBV11-2
cdr3_aa: CASSLSPTYEQYF
cdr3_nt: TGTGCCAGCAGCTTATCCCCGACCTACGAGCAGTACTTC

d_call: -
clone_size: -
j_call: TRBJ1-2
v_call: TRBV28
cdr3_aa: CASSPSYGYTF
cdr3_nt: TGTGCCAGCAGTCCCTCATATGGCTACACCTTC

d_call: -
clone_size: -
j_call: TRBJ2-3
v_call: TRBV11-3
cdr3_aa: CASGGFADTQYF
cdr3_nt: TGTGCCAGCGGGGGGTTCGCAGATACGCAGTATTTT

d_call: -
clone_size: -
j_call: TRBJ2-7
v_call: TRBV7-2
cdr3_aa: CASSSSRYEQYF
cdr3_nt: TGTGCCAGCAGCTCTAGTAGATACGAGCAGTACTTC

d_call: -
clone_size: once
j_call: TRBJ1-2
v_call: TRBV10-2
cdr3_aa: CASSESAEGYGYTF
cdr3_nt: TGCGCCAGCAGTGAGTCCGCGGAAGGCTATGGCTACACCTTC

d_call: -
clone_size: -
j_call: TRBJ1-5
v_call: TRBV28
cdr3_aa: CASSPRRGFGNQPQHF
cdr3_nt: TGTGCCAGCAGCCCCCGACGGGGTTTCGGCAATCAGCCCCAGCATTTT

d_call: -
clone_size: -
j_call: TRBJ2-5
v_call: TRBV4-1
cdr3_aa: CASSQGVLAQETQYF
cdr3_nt: TGCGCCAGCAGCCAAGGTGTTCTAGCGCAAGAGACCCAGTACTTC

d_call: -
clone_size: once
j_call: TRBJ1-3
v_call: TRBV28
cdr3_aa: CASSLLQGSGNTIYF
cdr3_nt: TGTGCCAGCAGCCTATTGCAGGGTTCTGGAAACACCATATATTTT

d_call: TRBD1
clone_size: -
j_call: TRBJ1-2
v_call: TRBV7-2
cdr3_aa: CASSVDRANYGYTF
cdr3_nt: TGTGCCAGCAGCGTAGACAGGGCTAACTATGGCTACACCTTC

d_call: -
clone_size: -
j_call: TRBJ2-7
v_call: TRBV27
cdr3_aa: CASSLGPREQYF
cdr3_nt: TGTGCCAGCAGTCTGGGGCCGAGGGAGCAGTACTTC

d_call: -
clone_size: -
j_call: TRBJ2-1
v_call: TRBV6-6
cdr3_aa: CASSYRGQEYEQFF
cdr3_nt: TGTGCCAGCAGTTACCGGGGCCAGGAGTATGAGCAGTTCTTC

d_call: -
clone_size: -
j_call: TRBJ1-5
v_call: TRBV19
cdr3_aa: CASTGGEYSNQPQHF
cdr3_nt: TGTGCCAGTACCGGTGGTGAGTATAGCAATCAGCCCCAGCATTTT

d_call: -
clone_size: -
j_call: TRBJ2-1
v_call: TRBV7-8
cdr3_aa: CASSLALASDEQFF
cdr3_nt: TGTGCCAGCAGCTTAGCATTAGCTTCCGATGAGCAGTTCTTC

d_call: -
clone_size: -
j_call: TRBJ2-1
v_call: TRBV30
cdr3_aa: CAWSGNNEQFF
cdr3_nt: TGTGCCTGGAGTGGCAACAATGAGCAGTTCTTC

d_call: TRBD2
clone_size: -
j_call: TRBJ2-1
v_call: TRBV5-5
cdr3_aa: CASSFVRPGRPDEQFF
cdr3_nt: TGTGCCAGCAGTTTTGTTCGACCCGGGAGGCCGGATGAGCAGTTCTTC

d_call: -
clone_size: -
j_call: TRBJ2-2
v_call: TRBV7-6
cdr3_aa: CASSLRMGTGELFF
cdr3_nt: TGTGCCAGCAGCTTAAGAATGGGTACCGGGGAGCTGTTTTTT

d_call: TRBD1
clone_size: few
j_call: TRBJ2-7
v_call: TRBV5-3
cdr3_aa: CARSLATRRVTGGSYEQYF
cdr3_nt: TGTGCCAGAAGCTTGGCCACCAGACGGGTAACAGGGGGCTCCTACGAGCAGTACTTC

d_call: -
clone_size: once
j_call: TRBJ1-1
v_call: TRBV6-1
cdr3_aa: CAGTGYPGTEAFF
cdr3_nt: TGTGCCGGGACGGGGTACCCGGGGACTGAAGCTTTCTTT

d_call: -
clone_size: -
j_call: TRBJ1-2
v_call: TRBV12-5
cdr3_aa: CASGWEDGYTF
cdr3_nt: TGTGCTAGTGGATGGGAGGATGGCTACACCTTC

d_call: -
clone_size: -
j_call: TRBJ1-2
v_call: TRBV29-1
cdr3_aa: CSVEGWGGYTF
cdr3_nt: TGCAGCGTTGAAGGGTGGGGTGGCTACACCTTC

d_call: -
clone_size: -
j_call: TRBJ1-5
v_call: TRBV6-5
cdr3_aa: CASSYSNTGIDQPQHF
cdr3_nt: TGTGCCAGCAGTTACTCGAACACAGGGATAGATCAGCCCCAGCATTTT

d_call: TRBD1
clone_size: once
j_call: TRBJ2-7
v_call: TRBV5-6
cdr3_aa: CASSGQVTPYEQYF
cdr3_nt: TGTGCCAGCAGCGGACAGGTTACGCCTTACGAGCAGTACTTC

d_call: -
clone_size: -
j_call: TRBJ2-3
v_call: TRBV11-2
cdr3_aa: CASSLVGDPSTDTQYF
cdr3_nt: TGTGCCAGCAGCTTAGTAGGGGACCCTAGCACAGATACGCAGTATTTT

d_call: -
clone_size: -
j_call: TRBJ1-5
v_call: TRBV9
cdr3_aa: CASSSWGNQPQHF
cdr3_nt: TGTGCCAGCAGCTCCTGGGGTAATCAGCCCCAGCATTTT

d_call: -
clone_size: -
j_call: TRBJ1-1
v_call: TRBV7-9
cdr3_aa: CASSRGEGTEAFF
cdr3_nt: TGTGCCAGCAGCCGCGGCGAGGGGACTGAAGCTTTCTTT

d_call: -
clone_size: -
j_call: TRBJ2-7
v_call: TRBV6-1
cdr3_aa: CASSEALTEQYF
cdr3_nt: TGTGCCAGCAGTGAAGCGCTGACGGAGCAGTACTTC

d_call: -
clone_size: -
j_call: TRBJ1-2
v_call: TRBV7-3
cdr3_aa: CASSQGGLGYGYTF
cdr3_nt: TGTGCCAGCAGCCAGGGAGGTCTTGGCTATGGCTACACCTTC

d_call: -
clone_size: -
j_call: TRBJ1-1
v_call: TRBV7-2
cdr3_aa: CASSLYGNTEAFF
cdr3_nt: TGTGCCAGCAGCTTATACGGGAACACTGAAGCTTTCTTT

d_call: -
clone_size: -
j_call: TRBJ2-7
v_call: TRBV19
cdr3_aa: CASRDGRSEQYF
cdr3_nt: TGTGCCAGTCGTGACGGACGAAGCGAGCAGTACTTC

d_call: -
clone_size: -
j_call: TRBJ1-1
v_call: TRBV5-4
cdr3_aa: CASSLEDTEPTEAFF
cdr3_nt: TGTGCCAGTAGCTTGGAGGACACTGAGCCAACTGAAGCTTTCTTT

d_call: -
clone_size: -
j_call: TRBJ2-1
v_call: TRBV7-9
cdr3_aa: CASSSGERRSYNEQFF
cdr3_nt: TGTGCCAGCAGCTCAGGCGAGAGACGGTCCTACAATGAGCAGTTCTTC

d_call: TRBD2
clone_size: -
j_call: TRBJ2-1
v_call: TRBV11-3
cdr3_aa: CASSLGLAAGEQFF
cdr3_nt: TGTGCCAGCAGCTTAGGACTAGCGGCCGGGGAGCAGTTCTTC

d_call: -
clone_size: -
j_call: TRBJ1-2
v_call: TRBV14
cdr3_aa: CASSHGQDYGYTF
cdr3_nt: TGTGCCAGCAGCCATGGGCAGGACTATGGCTACACCTTC

d_call: -
clone_size: -
j_call: TRBJ2-7
v_call: TRBV5-6
cdr3_aa: CASTTGLGGNEQYF
cdr3_nt: TGTGCCAGCACCACGGGACTTGGCGGGAACGAGCAGTACTTC

d_call: -
clone_size: -
j_call: TRBJ1-6
v_call: TRBV2
cdr3_aa: CASRTTANSPLHF
cdr3_nt: TGTGCCAGCAGAACGACAGCCAATTCACCCCTCCACTTT

d_call: TRBD1
clone_size: -
j_call: TRBJ2-7
v_call: TRBV28
cdr3_aa: CASMTGGTAYEQYF
cdr3_nt: TGTGCCAGCATGACAGGGGGTACAGCCTACGAGCAGTACTTC

d_call: TRBD1
clone_size: -
j_call: TRBJ1-2
v_call: TRBV29-1
cdr3_aa: CSVDPGQGRGYTF
cdr3_nt: TGCAGCGTAGATCCGGGACAGGGTCGAGGCTACACCTTC

d_call: -
clone_size: once
j_call: TRBJ1-1
v_call: TRBV28
cdr3_aa: CASRDRELGSTEAFF
cdr3_nt: TGTGCCAGCAGGGACAGAGAGTTGGGGAGCACTGAAGCTTTCTTT

d_call: TRBD1
clone_size: -
j_call: TRBJ2-7
v_call: TRBV4-1
cdr3_aa: CASSPTGAPYEQYF
cdr3_nt: TGCGCCAGCAGCCCCACAGGGGCCCCCTACGAGCAGTACTTC

d_call: -
clone_size: -
j_call: TRBJ2-2
v_call: TRBV5-6
cdr3_aa: CASSLLASEGGELFF
cdr3_nt: TGTGCCAGCAGCTTGCTGGCGTCAGAAGGTGGGGAGCTGTTTTTT

d_call: TRBD2
clone_size: -
j_call: TRBJ2-7
v_call: TRBV6-1
cdr3_aa: CASSEATSGPYEQYF
cdr3_nt: TGTGCCAGCAGTGAAGCGACTAGCGGCCCCTACGAGCAGTACTTC